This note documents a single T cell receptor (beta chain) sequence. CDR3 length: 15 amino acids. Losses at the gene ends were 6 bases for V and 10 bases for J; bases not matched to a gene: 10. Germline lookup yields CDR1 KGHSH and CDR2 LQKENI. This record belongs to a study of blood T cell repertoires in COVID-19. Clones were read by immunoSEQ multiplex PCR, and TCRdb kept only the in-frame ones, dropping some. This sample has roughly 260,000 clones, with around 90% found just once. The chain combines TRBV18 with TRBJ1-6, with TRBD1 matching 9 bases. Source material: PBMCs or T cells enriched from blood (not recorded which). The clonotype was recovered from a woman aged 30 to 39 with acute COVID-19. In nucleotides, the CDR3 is TGTGCCAGCTCGACATCGGGACAGGGAGGATCACCCCTCCACTTT. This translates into CASSTSGQGGSPLHF. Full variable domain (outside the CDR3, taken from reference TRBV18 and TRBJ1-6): NAGVMQNPRHLVRRRGQEARLRCSPMKGHSHVYWYRQLPEEGLKFMVYLQKENIIDESGMPKERFSAEFPKEGPSILRIQQVVRGDSAAYFCASSTSGQGGSPLHFGNGTRLTVT.